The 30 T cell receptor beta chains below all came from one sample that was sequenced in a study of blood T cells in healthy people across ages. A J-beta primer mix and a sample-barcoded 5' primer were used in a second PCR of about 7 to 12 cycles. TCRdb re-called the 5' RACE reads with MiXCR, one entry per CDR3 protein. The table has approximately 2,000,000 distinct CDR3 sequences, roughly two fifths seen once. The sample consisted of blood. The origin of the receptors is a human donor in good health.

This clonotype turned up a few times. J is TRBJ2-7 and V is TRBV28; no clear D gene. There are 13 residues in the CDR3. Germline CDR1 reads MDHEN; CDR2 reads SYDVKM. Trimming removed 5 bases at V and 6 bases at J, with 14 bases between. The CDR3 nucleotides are TGTGCCAGCAGTCCCCTCTGGGTCTCCGAGCAGTACTTC. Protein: CASSPLWVSEQYF.

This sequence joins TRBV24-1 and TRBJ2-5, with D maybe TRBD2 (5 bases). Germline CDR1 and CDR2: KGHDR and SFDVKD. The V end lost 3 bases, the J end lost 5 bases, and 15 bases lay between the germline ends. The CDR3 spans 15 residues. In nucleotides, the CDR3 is TGTGCCACCAGTGATACGGGGAGACGGTCGGAGACCCAGTACTTC. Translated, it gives CATSDTGRRSETQYF.

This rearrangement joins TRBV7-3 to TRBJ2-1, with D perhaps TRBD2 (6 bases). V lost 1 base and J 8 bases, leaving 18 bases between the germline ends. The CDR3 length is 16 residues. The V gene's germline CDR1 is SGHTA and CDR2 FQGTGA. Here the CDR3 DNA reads TGTGCCAGCAGCTTAAATTCGGAGGGCCGTAGCGATGAGCAGTTCTTC. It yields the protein CASSLNSEGRSDEQFF.

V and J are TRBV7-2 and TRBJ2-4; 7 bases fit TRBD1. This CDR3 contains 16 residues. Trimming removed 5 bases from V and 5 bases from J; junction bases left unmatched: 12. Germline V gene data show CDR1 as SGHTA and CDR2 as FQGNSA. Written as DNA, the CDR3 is TGTGCCAGCAGCCGCACCCTACAGGGGACCCAAAACATTCAGTACTTC. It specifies CASSRTLQGTQNIQYF.

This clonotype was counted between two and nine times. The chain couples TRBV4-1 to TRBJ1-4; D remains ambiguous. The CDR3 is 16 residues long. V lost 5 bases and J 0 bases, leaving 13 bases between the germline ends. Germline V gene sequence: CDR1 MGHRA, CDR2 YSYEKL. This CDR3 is CASSWGYGATNEKLFF. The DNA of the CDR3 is TGCGCCAGCAGCTGGGGTTACGGAGCAACTAATGAAAAACTGTTTTTT.

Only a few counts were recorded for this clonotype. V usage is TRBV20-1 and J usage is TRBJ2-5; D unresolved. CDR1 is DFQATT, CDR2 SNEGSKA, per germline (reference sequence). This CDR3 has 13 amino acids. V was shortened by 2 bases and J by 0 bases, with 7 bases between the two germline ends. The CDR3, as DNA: TGCAGTGCTAGATGGTTGTACCAAGAGACCCAGTACTTC. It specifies CSARWLYQETQYF.

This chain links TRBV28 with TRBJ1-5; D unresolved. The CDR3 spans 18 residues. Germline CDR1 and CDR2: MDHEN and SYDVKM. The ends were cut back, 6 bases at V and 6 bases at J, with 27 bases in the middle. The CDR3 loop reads CASSPPAANSPVIQPQHF. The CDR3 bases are TGTGCCAGCAGCCCCCCCGCGGCAAACTCACCCGTCATTCAGCCCCAGCATTTT.

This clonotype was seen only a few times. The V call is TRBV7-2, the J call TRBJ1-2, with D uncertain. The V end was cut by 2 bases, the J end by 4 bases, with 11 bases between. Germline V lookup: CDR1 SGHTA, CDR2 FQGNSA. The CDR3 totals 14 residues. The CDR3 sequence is CASSLLGYSYGYTF. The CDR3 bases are TGTGCCAGCAGCTTATTAGGTTATTCCTATGGCTACACCTTC.

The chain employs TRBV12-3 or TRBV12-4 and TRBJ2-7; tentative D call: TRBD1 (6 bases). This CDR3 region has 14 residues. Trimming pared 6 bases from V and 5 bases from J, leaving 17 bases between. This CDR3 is CASSHPYRVHEQYF. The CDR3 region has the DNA TGTGCCAGCAGCCATCCCTACAGGGTCCACGAGCAGTACTTC.

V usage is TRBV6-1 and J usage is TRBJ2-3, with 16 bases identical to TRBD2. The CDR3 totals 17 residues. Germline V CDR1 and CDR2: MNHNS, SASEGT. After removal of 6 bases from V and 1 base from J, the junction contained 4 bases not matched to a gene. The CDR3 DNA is TGTGCCAGCAGGGGACTAGCGGGGGGGACTGGCACAGATACGCAGTATTTT. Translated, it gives CASRGLAGGTGTDTQYF.

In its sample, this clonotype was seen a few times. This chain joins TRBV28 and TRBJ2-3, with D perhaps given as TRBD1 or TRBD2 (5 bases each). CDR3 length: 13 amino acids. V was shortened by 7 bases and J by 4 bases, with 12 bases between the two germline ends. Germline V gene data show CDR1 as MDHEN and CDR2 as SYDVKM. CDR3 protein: CASIEGLADTQYF. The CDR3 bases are TGTGCCAGCATAGAGGGGCTAGCAGATACGCAGTATTTT.

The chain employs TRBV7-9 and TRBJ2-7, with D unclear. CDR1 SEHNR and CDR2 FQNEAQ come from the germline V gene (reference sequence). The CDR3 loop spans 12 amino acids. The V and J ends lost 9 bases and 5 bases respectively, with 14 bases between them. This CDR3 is CASVAPNHEQYF. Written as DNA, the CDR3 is TGTGCCAGTGTGGCCCCGAACCACGAGCAGTACTTC. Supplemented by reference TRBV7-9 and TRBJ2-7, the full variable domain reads DTGVSQNPRHKITKRGQNVTFRCDPISEHNRLYWYRQTLGQGPEFLTYFQNEAQLEKSRLLSDRFSAERPKGSFSTLEIQRTEQGDSAMYLCASVAPNHEQYFGPGTRLTVT.

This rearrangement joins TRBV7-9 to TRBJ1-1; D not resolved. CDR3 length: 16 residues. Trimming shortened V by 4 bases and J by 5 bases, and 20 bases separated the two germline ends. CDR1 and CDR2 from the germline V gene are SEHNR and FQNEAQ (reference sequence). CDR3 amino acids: CASSSRKEGRVTEAFF. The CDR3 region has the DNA TGTGCCAGCAGCTCGAGAAAGGAGGGTAGGGTGACTGAAGCTTTCTTT.

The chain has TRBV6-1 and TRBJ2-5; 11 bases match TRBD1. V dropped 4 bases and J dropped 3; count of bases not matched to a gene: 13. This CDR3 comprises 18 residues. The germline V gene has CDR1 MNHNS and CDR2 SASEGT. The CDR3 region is CASSGWPGTGGEKETQYF. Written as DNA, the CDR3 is TGTGCCAGCAGTGGATGGCCGGGGACAGGGGGTGAGAAAGAGACCCAGTACTTC.

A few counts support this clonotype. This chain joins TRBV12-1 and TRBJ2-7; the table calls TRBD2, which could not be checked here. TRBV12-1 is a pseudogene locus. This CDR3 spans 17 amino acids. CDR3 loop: CASSSFPGLQCSYEQYF. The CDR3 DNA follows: TGTGCCAGCAGCTCATTCCCGGGACTTCAATGCTCCTACGAGCAGTACTTC.

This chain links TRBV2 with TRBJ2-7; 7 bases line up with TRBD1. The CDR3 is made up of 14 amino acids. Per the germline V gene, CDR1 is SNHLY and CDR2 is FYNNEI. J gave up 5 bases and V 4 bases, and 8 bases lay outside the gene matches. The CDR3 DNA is TGTGCCAGCAGTGGCAGGGGGTTGACAGACGAGCAGTACTTC. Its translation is CASSGRGLTDEQYF.

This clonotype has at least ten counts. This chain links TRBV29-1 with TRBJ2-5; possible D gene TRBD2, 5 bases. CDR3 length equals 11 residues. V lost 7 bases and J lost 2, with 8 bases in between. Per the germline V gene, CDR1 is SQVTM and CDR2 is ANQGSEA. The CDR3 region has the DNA TGCAGCGGATGGGAGCAAGAGACCCAGTACTTC. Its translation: CSGWEQETQYF.

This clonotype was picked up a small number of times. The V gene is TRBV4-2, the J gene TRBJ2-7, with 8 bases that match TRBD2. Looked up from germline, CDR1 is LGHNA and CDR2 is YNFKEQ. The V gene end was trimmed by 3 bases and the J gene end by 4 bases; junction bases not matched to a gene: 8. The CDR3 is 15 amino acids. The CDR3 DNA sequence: TGTGCCAGCAGCCAGGCGGGGGGCGCAGGGTACGAGCAGTACTTC. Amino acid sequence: CASSQAGGAGYEQYF.

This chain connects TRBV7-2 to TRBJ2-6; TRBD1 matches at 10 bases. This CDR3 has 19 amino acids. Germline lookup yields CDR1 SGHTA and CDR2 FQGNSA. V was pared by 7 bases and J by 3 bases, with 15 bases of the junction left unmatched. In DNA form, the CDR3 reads TGTGCCAGCACCCCCGGACAGGGGGTGAACTCAGGTGGGGCCAACGTCCTGACTTTC. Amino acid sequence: CASTPGQGVNSGGANVLTF.

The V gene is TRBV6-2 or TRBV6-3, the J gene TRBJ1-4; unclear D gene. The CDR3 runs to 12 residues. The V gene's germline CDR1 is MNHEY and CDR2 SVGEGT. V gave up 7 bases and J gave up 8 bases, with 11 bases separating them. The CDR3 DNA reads TGTGCCAGCACGCGACCCGACGAAAAACTGTTTTTT. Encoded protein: CASTRPDEKLFF.

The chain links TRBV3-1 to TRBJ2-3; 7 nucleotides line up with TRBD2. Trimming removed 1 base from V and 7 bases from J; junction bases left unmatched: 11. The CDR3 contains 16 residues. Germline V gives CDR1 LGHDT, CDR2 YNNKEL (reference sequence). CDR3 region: CASSQGRPGGSNTQYF. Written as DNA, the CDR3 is TGTGCCAGCAGCCAAGGCCGGCCCGGGGGGAGCAATACGCAGTATTTT.

CDR3 coding DNA: TGTGCCAGCAGCTTAGGCGTTTGGAGTCTAGCCAGCAATCAGCCCCAGCATTTT. This translates into CASSLGVWSLASNQPQHF. This chain links TRBV7-8 with TRBJ1-5, with D unclear. Trimming took 1 base from V and 1 from J, leaving 17 bases between them. CDR1 SGHVS and CDR2 FQNEAQ come from the germline V gene. CDR3 length: 18 amino acids.

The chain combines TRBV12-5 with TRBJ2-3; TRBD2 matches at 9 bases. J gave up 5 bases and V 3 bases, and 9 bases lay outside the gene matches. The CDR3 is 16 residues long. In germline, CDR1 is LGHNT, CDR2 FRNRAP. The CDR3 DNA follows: TGTGCTAGTGGTTTTCAAGGCGGGGGGGCCGGAGATACGCAGTATTTT. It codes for CASGFQGGGAGDTQYF.

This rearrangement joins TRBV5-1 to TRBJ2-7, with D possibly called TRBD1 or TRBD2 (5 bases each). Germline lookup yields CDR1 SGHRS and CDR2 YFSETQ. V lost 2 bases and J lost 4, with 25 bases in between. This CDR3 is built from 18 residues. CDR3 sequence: CASSLGWFGTMKPYEQYF. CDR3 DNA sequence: TGCGCCAGCAGCTTAGGGTGGTTTGGGACGATGAAGCCTTACGAGCAGTACTTC.

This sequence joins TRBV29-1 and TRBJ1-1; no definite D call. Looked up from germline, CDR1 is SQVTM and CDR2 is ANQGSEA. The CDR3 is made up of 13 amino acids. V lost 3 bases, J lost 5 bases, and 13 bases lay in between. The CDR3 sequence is CSVDGLPGTEAFF. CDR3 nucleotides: TGCAGCGTTGATGGACTCCCGGGGACTGAAGCTTTCTTT.

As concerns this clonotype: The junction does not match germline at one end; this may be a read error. CDR3 region: CAGSLASGGSDTQYF. In nucleotides, the CDR3 is TGTGCCGGCAGCTTAGCTAGCGGGGGATCAGATACGCAGTATTTT. The rearrangement joins TRBV7-2 to TRBJ2-3, with 10 bases that match TRBD2. The germline V gene has CDR1 SGHTA and CDR2 FQGNSA. CDR3 length equals 15 residues.

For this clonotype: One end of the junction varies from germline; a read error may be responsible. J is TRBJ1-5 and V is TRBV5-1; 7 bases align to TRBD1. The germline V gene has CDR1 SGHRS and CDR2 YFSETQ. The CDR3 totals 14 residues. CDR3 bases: TGCGCCAGCAGCGTAGGGACAGCAAATCAGCCCCGGCATTTT. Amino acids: CASSVGTANQPRHF.

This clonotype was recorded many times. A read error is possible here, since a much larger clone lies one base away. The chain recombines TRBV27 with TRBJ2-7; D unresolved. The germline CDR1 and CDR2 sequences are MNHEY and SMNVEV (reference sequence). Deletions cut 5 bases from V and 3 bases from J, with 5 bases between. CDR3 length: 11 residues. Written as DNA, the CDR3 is TGTGCCAGCAGTAACTACTACGAGCAGTACTTC. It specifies CASSNYYEQYF.

For the CDR3, the DNA is TGTGCCAGCAGTTTAGCCCTAGCTTCAAGAAGCACAGATACGCAGTATTTT. Residues: CASSLALASRSTDTQYF. The chain recombines TRBV12-3 or TRBV12-4 with TRBJ2-3; tentative D call: TRBD2 (5 bases). Deletions cut 0 bases from V and 0 bases from J, with 13 bases between. This CDR3 has 17 amino acids.

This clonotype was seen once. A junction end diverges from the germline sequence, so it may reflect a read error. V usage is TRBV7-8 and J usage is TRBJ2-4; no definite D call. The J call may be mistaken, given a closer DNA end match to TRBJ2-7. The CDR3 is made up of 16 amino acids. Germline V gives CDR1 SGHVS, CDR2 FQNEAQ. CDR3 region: CASNLSRVVVSNEQYF. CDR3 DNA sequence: TGCGCCAGCAACTTAAGTCGGGTGGTTGTGTCTAACGAGCAGTACTTC.